The next 20 T cell receptor beta chains were all read from a single sample in a study of identifying expanded T cells in peripheral blood. The data were produced by immunoSEQ multiplex PCR, yet TCRdb's version contains in-frame clones alone and is incomplete. The sample carries approximately 120,000 clones, roughly 82% recorded once. Sequenced material: blood. The receptors originated from a person aged 18 to 69 in good health.

This clone was seen only a few times. This chain links TRBV7-3 with TRBJ1-1; no clear D gene. This CDR3 spans 15 amino acids. CDR1 and CDR2 (germline): SGHTA, FQGTGA. Trimming took 2 bases from V and 1 from J, leaving 11 bases between them. This CDR3 is CASSLSAGWNTEAFF. The CDR3 nucleotides read TGTGCCAGCAGCTTATCAGCGGGGTGGAACACTGAAGCTTTCTTT.

This clone was seen a few times. The chain couples TRBV27 to TRBJ1-5; 9 nucleotides agree with TRBD1. The CDR3 runs to 14 residues. V lost 6 bases to trimming and J lost 6 bases; unmatched junction nucleotides: 6. Germline lookup yields CDR1 MNHEY and CDR2 SMNVEV (reference sequence). The CDR3 DNA reads TGTGCCAGCAGGTGGACAGGGGTAAGTCAGCCCCAGCATTTT. Its protein is CASRWTGVSQPQHF.

The CDR3 nucleotides are TGTGCCAGCAGCTTAGAACAGGGGTCGACAGATACGCAGTATTTT. It codes for CASSLEQGSTDTQYF. This rearrangement joins TRBV7-6 to TRBJ2-3; 7 nucleotides align to TRBD1. V dropped 1 base and J dropped 3; count of bases not matched to a gene: 4. Germline assignment: CDR1 SGHVS and CDR2 FNYEAQ. The CDR3 has 15 amino acids.

The chain recombines TRBV29-1 with TRBJ1-2; D perhaps matches TRBD1 (6 bases). Germline CDR1 reads SQVTM; CDR2 reads ANQGSEA. The length of the CDR3 is 12 residues. The V gene lost 7 bases and the J gene lost 1 base, with 10 bases spanning the gap. CDR3 protein: CSGQDHNYGYTF. CDR3 coding DNA: TGCAGCGGACAGGACCATAACTATGGCTACACCTTC.

The rearrangement uses TRBV13 and TRBJ1-2; maybe TRBD1 (5 bases). Germline V gene sequence: CDR1 PRHDT, CDR2 FYEKMQ (reference sequence). V lost 8 bases and J lost 8, with 18 bases in between. The CDR3 is 13 amino acids. Here the CDR3 DNA reads TGTGCCAGCCGAGACAGCCGGGGCGTGGGCTACACCTTC. Residues: CASRDSRGVGYTF.

This clone was seen once. The chain couples TRBV15 to TRBJ2-7; 7 nucleotides line up with TRBD2. V lost 1 base and J lost 6; bases outside the gene matches: 12. CDR1 LNHNV and CDR2 YYDKDF come from the germline V gene (reference sequence). This CDR3 has 16 residues. The CDR3 DNA is TGTGCCACCAGCAGAGTTTGGAGACGTCGGGGGGTCGAGCAGTACTTC. The encoded protein is CATSRVWRRRGVEQYF.

The chain employs TRBV11-3 and TRBJ2-7; tentatively, D is TRBD1 or TRBD2 (5 bases each). Germline lookup yields CDR1 SGHNT and CDR2 YENEEA. The CDR3 covers 13 residues. The V end lost 5 bases, the J end lost 7 bases, and 15 bases lay between the germline ends. The CDR3 loop reads CASSTGSGGEQYF. In nucleotides, the CDR3 is TGTGCCAGCAGCACGGGTAGTGGGGGTGAGCAGTACTTC. The complete variable domain, with remaining parts taken from reference TRBV11-3 and TRBJ2-7, reads EAGVVQSPRYKIIEKKQPVAFWCNPISGHNTLYWYLQNLGQGPELLIRYENEEAVDDSQLPKDRFSAERLKGVDSTLKIQPAELGDSAVYLCASSTGSGGEQYFGPGTRLTVT.

The chain is built from TRBV6-6 and TRBJ2-1; D is unclear. Trimming left V 7 bases short and J 0 bases short, with 10 bases between. CDR1 MNHNY and CDR2 SVGAGI come from the germline V gene (reference sequence). This CDR3 region has 14 residues. The CDR3 protein is CASTGTSSYNEQFF. CDR3 nucleotides: TGTGCCAGCACTGGAACGAGCTCCTACAATGAGCAGTTCTTC.

This clone was detected only once. CDR3 residues: CASSIRQGEDGYTF. CDR3 bases: TGTGCCAGCAGTATCAGACAGGGGGAGGATGGCTACACCTTC. This chain connects TRBV2 to TRBJ1-2; 9 bases fit TRBD1. This CDR3 is 14 amino acids long. V trimming: 5 bases; J trimming: 6 bases; junction bases outside the gene matches: 7. CDR1 is SNHLY and CDR2 is FYNNEI in the germline V gene.

This chain uses TRBV7-2 with TRBJ1-3; possible D gene TRBD1, 5 bases. CDR1 and CDR2 from the germline V gene are SGHTA and FQGNSA. The CDR3 is 15 residues long. V was pared by 2 bases and J by 0 bases, with 8 bases between. The CDR3 loop is CASSLRGPSGNTIYF. Here the CDR3 DNA reads TGTGCCAGCAGCTTACGGGGCCCCTCTGGAAACACCATATATTTT.

This sequence joins TRBV9 and TRBJ1-6; TRBD1 agrees at 7 bases. With V trimmed by 4 bases and J by 6 bases, 1 base remained unmatched. The CDR3 sequence is 13 residues long. Germline loops: CDR1 SGDLS, CDR2 YYNGEE. The CDR3 loop reads CASSRQGNSPLHF. CDR3 DNA: TGTGCCAGCAGCCGACAGGGTAATTCACCCCTCCACTTT.

This clone was counted a few times. The chain carries TRBV10-2 and TRBJ1-1, with unresolved D. The CDR3 is 13 residues long. Trimming cost V 5 bases and J 1 base, with 8 bases left between them. Germline V gives CDR1 WSHSY, CDR2 SAAADI. CDR3 in DNA: TGCGCCAGCAGTAGACCCCGGAACACTGAAGCTTTCTTT. Translation: CASSRPRNTEAFF.

The CDR3 region has the DNA TGTGCCAGCAGCTTAACCCGGACCGGGACCGAGAGCTCCTACGAGCAGTACTTC. It is translated as CASSLTRTGTESSYEQYF. This chain joins TRBV21-1 and TRBJ2-7. TRBV21-1 is given as a pseudogene. The CDR3 sequence is 18 residues long.

This clone was recorded a few times. V usage is TRBV5-1 and J usage is TRBJ1-6, with 8 bases lining up with TRBD1. The CDR3 loop spans 16 amino acids. The trim removed 3 bases at V and 7 bases at J, leaving 9 bases unmatched. Germline lookup yields CDR1 SGHRS and CDR2 YFSETQ. The CDR3 DNA reads TGCGCCAGCAGCTCGGACAGGGCTCGCGCAAATTCACCCCTCCACTTT. This translates into CASSSDRARANSPLHF.

The V gene is TRBV19, the J gene TRBJ1-6, with D tentatively TRBD1 (6 bases). This CDR3 spans 16 amino acids. With 2 bases removed from V and 6 bases from J, the gap between germline ends came to 14 bases. Germline V gene data show CDR1 as LNHDA and CDR2 as SQIVND (reference sequence). The CDR3 DNA reads as TGTGCCAGTAGTATATCCCCAGGGGATCTTAATTCACCCCTCCACTTT. Its translation: CASSISPGDLNSPLHF.

The rearrangement links TRBV19 to TRBJ1-1, with D possibly being TRBD1 (6 bases). The CDR3 is 16 amino acids. CDR1 is LNHDA and CDR2 is SQIVND in the germline V gene (reference sequence). V was trimmed by 3 bases and J by 5 bases, leaving 19 bases between them. The CDR3, as DNA: TGTGCCAGTAGTATTCTGTTGGACAGTGGAGGGACTGAAGCTTTCTTT. Translating gives CASSILLDSGGTEAFF.

About this clone itself: Other nucleotide sequences in the sample specify the same CDR3. The chain couples TRBV6-5 to TRBJ1-5; 9 bases are a match to TRBD1. Germline CDR1 is MNHEY and CDR2 is SVGAGI. The J segment lost 4 bases and the V segment lost 6 bases, leaving 1 base of the junction unmatched. CDR3 length equals 13 residues. The CDR3 here is CASRDRGNQPQHF. The CDR3 nucleotides are TGTGCCAGCAGGGACAGGGGTAATCAGCCCCAGCATTTT.

With respect to this clone: Different DNA sequences within this sample yield the same CDR3. This chain uses TRBV13 with TRBJ1-1; no definite D call. CDR1 and CDR2 (germline): PRHDT, FYEKMQ (reference sequence). Trimming took 4 bases from V and 2 from J, leaving 8 bases between them. The CDR3 is made up of 13 amino acids. The CDR3 DNA is TGTGCCAGCAGCTCGGGGTCTAACACTGAAGCTTTCTTT. This gives the protein CASSSGSNTEAFF.

The chain combines TRBV30 with TRBJ1-2; D gene unclear. Germline V lookup: CDR1 GTSNPN, CDR2 SVGIG (reference sequence). The CDR3 has 13 residues. V lost 1 base, J lost 8 bases, and 14 bases lay in between. The CDR3 is CAWSDSQAGGYTF. In DNA, the CDR3 is TGTGCCTGGAGTGATTCGCAGGCAGGCGGCTACACCTTC.

This sequence joins TRBV6-1 and TRBJ2-1; D may correspond to TRBD1 or TRBD2 (5 bases each). Between the trimmed V and J ends, which lost 2 bases and 8 bases, there was a span of 16 bases. CDR3 length: 15 amino acids. Looked up from germline, CDR1 is MNHNS and CDR2 is SASEGT. The CDR3 region has the DNA TGTGCCAGCAGTGAACAGAGAAGAGTGGGGGATGAGCAGTTCTTC. Its protein product is CASSEQRRVGDEQFF.